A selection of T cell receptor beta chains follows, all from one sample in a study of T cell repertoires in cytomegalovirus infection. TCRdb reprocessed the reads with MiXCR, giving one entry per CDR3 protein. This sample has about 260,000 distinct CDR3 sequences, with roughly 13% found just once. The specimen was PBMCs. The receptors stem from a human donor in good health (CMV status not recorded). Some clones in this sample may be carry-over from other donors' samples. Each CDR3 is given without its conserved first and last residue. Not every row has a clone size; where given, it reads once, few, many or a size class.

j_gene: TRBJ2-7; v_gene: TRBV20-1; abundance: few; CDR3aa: SAAGGPTPAEQY
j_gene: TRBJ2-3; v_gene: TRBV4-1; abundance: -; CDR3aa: ASSLQRGLSTDTQY
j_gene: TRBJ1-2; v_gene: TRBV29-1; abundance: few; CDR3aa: SVDGPTVFGYT
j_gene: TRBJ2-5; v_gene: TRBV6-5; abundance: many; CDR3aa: ASSGQETQY
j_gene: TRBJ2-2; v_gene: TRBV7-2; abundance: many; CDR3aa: ASSLTTGELF
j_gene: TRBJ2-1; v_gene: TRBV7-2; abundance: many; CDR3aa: ASNSYYNEQF
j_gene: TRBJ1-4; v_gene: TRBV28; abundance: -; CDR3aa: ASRGAGNEKLF
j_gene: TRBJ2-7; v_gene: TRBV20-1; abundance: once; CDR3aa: SASRQGLYEQY
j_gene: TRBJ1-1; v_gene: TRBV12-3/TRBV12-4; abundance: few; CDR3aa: AISMVGTEAF
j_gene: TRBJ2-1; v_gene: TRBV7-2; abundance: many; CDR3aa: ASSEPGGRWEQF
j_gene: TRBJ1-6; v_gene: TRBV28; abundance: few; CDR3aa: ASSLGRGSPLH
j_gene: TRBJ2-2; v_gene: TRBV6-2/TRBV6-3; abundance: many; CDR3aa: ASSTGLTGELF
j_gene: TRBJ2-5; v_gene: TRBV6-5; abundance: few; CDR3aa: ASSYPGGETQY
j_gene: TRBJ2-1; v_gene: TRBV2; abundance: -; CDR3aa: ASLEGQGYNEQF
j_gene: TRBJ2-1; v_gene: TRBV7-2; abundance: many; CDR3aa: ASSLVQGPPYNEQF
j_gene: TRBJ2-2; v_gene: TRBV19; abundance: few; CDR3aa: ASSIYWKSQEPGELF
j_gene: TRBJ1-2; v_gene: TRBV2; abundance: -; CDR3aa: ASSVVGYGYT
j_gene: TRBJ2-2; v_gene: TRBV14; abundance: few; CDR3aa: ASSLDKRNTGELF
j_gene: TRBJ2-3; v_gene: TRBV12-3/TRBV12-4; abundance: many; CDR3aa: ASTLEGHGTDTQY
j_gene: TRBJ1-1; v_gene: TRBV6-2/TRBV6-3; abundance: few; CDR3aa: ASKRGLSSENTEAF
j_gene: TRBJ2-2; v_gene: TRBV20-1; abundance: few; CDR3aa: SASRLGELF
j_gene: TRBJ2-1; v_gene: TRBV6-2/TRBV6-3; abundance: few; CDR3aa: ASSYNRGFGGGSSYNEQF
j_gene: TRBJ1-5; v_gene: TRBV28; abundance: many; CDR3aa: ASITGTLPQH
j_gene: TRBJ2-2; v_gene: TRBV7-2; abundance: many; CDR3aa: ASRGHRNTGELF
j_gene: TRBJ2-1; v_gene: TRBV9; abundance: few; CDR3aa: ASSDPREGRAYNEQF
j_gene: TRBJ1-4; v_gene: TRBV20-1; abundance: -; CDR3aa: SAREDPSRELF
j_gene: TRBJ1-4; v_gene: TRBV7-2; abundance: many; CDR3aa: ASSSSRPSGGEKLF
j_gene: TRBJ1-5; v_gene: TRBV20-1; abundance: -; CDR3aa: SARDRGGASNQPQH
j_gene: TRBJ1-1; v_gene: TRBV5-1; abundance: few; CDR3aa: ASSLAQPGKPEAF
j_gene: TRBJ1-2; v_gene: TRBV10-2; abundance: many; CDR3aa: ASSQLANYGYT
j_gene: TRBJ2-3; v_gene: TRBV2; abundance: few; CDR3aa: ASGGQSTDTQY
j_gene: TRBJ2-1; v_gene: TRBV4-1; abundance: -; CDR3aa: ASSLTRDMRLNEQF
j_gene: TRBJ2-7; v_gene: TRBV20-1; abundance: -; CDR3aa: SASDRVREQY
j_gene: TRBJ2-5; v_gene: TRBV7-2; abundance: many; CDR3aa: ASSSRSRLAGGQETQY
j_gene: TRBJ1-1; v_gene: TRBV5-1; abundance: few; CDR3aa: ASSLPGRLNTEAF
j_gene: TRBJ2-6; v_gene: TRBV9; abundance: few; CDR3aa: ASSVEDGAARLNSGANVLT
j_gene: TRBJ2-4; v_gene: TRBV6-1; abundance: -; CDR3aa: ASSATGTGDNIQY
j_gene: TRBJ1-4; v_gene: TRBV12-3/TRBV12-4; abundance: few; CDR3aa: ASSLSARGEKLF
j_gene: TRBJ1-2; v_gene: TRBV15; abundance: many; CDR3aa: ATSRDATAANYGYT
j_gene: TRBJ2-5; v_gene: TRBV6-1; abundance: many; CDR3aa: ASRISGGRQETQY
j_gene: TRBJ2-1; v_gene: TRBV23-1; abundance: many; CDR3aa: ASSVPGVKNEQF
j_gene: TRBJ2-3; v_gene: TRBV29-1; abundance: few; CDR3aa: SVPTLGRTGGITDTQY
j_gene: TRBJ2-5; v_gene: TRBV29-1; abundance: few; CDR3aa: SVEEPRSRETQY
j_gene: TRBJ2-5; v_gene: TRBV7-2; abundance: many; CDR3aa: ASSLAQTGWQETQY
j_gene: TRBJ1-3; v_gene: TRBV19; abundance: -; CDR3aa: ASIGDHISGNTIY
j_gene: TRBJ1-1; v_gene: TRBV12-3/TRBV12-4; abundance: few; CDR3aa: ASSLTPRGVTEAF
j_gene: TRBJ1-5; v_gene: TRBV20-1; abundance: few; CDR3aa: SAASAANQPQH
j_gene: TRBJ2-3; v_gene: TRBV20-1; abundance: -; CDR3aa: SAIKSPDTQY
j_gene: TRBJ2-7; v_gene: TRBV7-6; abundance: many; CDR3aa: ASSLYSGGDEQY
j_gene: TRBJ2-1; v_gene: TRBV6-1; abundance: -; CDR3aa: ASLRLAGGRSYNEQF
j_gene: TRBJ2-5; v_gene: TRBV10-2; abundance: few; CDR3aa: ASREGRYQETQY
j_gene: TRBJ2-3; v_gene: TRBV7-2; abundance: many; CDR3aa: ASSSQGGDTQY
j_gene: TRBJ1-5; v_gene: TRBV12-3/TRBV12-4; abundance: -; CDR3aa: ASSSEGTPDQPQH
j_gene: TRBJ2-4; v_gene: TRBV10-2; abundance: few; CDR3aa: ASSEGAKNIQY